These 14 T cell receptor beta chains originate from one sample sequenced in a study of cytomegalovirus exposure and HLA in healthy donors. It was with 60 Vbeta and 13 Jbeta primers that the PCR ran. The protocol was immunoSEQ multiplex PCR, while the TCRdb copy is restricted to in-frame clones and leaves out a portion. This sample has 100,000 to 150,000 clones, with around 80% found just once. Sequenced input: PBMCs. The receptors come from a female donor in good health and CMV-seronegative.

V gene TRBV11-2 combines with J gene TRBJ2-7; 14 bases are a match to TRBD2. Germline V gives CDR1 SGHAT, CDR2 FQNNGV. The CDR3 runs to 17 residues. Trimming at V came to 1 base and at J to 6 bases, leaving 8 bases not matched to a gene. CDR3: CASSLGPGLAGAFEQYF. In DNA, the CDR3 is TGTGCCAGCAGCTTAGGGCCGGGACTAGCGGGAGCTTTCGAGCAGTACTTC.

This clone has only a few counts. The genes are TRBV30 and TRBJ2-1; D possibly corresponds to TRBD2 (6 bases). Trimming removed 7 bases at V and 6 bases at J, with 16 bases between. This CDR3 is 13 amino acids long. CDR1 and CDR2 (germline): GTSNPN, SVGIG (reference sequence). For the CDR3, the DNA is TGTGCCTTTACCGGGACTTACTTCAATGAGCAGTTCTTC. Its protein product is CAFTGTYFNEQFF.

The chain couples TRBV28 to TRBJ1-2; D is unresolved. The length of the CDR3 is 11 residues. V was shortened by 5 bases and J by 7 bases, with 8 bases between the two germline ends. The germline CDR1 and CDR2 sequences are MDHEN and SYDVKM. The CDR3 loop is CASSDAAGYTF. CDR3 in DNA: TGTGCCAGCAGTGATGCGGCTGGCTACACCTTC.

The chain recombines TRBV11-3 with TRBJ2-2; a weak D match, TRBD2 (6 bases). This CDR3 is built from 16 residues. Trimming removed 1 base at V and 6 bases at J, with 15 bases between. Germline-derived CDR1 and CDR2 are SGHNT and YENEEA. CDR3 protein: CASSLVRPGVPGELFF. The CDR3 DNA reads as TGTGCCAGCAGCTTAGTTCGTCCGGGGGTGCCCGGGGAGCTGTTTTTT.

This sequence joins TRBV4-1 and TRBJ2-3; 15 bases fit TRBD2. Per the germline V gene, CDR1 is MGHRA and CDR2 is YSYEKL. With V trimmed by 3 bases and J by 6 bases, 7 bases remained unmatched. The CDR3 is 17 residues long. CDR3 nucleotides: TGCGCCAGCAGCCAGGGGACTAGCGGGAGGCTGGCGGATACGCAGTATTTT. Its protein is CASSQGTSGRLADTQYF.

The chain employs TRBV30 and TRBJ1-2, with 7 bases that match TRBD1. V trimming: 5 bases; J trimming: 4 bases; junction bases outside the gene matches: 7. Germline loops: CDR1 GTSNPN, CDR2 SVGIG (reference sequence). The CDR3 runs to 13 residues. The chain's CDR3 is CAWGDRDLYGYTF. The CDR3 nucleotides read TGTGCCTGGGGCGACAGGGACCTCTATGGCTACACCTTC.

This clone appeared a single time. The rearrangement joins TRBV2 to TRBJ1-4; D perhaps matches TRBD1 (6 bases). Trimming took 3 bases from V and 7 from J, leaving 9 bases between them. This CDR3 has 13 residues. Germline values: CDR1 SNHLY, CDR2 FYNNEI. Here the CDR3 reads CASSDRGGEKLFF. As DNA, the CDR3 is TGTGCCAGCAGTGACAGGGGCGGTGAAAAACTGTTTTTT.

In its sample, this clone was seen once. The chain's CDR3 is CASSVGGPNTGELFF. In DNA form, the CDR3 reads TGCGCCAGCAGTGTCGGGGGTCCGAACACCGGGGAGCTGTTTTTT. The chain carries TRBV5-1 and TRBJ2-2; tentative D call: TRBD2 (6 bases). The CDR3 is 15 residues long. Germline assignment: CDR1 SGHRS and CDR2 YFSETQ. V shed 5 bases and J shed 0 bases, with 11 bases lying between them.

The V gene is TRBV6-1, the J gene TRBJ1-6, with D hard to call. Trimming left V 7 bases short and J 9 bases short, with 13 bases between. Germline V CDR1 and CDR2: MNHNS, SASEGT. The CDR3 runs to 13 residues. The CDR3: CASNEALGSPLHF. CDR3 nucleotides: TGTGCCAGCAACGAGGCTCTTGGTTCACCCCTCCACTTT.

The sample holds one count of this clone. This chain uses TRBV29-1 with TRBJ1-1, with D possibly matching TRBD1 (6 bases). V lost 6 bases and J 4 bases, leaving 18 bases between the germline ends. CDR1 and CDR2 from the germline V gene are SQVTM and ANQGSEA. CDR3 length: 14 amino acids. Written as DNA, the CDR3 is TGCAGCGTCCTCCCGCAGGGGCTGGGCACTGAAGCTTTCTTT. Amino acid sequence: CSVLPQGLGTEAFF.

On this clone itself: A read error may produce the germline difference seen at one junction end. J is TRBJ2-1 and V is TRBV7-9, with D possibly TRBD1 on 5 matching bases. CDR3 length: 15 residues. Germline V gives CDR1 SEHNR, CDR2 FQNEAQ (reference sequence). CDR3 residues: CSSSHRSLSYNEQFF. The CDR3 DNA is TGTTCCAGCAGCCACAGGTCTCTTTCCTACAATGAGCAGTTCTTC.

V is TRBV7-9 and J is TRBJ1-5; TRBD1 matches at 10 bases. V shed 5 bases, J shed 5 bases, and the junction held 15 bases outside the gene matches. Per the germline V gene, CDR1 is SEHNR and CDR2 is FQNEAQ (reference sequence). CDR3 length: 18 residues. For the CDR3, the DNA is TGTGCCAGCAGCACCTACCGAAGGGGGACAGGGGCACATCAGCCCCAGCATTTT. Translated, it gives CASSTYRRGTGAHQPQHF.

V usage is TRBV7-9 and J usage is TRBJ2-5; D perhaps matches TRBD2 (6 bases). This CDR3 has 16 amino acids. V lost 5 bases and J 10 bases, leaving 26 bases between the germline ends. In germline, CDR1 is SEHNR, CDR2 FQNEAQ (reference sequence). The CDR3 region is CASSPKTRRDRGVQYF. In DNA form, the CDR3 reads TGTGCCAGCAGCCCCAAGACTAGACGGGACCGAGGGGTCCAGTACTTC.

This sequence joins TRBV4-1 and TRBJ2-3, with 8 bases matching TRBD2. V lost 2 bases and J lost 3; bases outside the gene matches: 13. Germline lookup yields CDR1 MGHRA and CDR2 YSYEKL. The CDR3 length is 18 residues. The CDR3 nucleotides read TGCGCCAGCAGCCAAATGTTGGGCCGCGGGGGGAGTACAGATACGCAGTATTTT. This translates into CASSQMLGRGGSTDTQYF.